These T cell receptor beta chains were read from a single sample in a study of neurological immune-mediated disorders. TCRdb passed the 5' RACE reads through MiXCR, listing each CDR3 protein once. The sample consists of over 75,000 distinct CDR3 sequences, 4.5% to 7.5% of them appearing once. Sequences were obtained from PBMCs. These receptors originate from a woman aged 60-75 years with multiple sclerosis. CDR3s include the opening cysteine and the closing phenylalanine or tryptophan. A D gene is named only where the DNA matches it firmly. Size is omitted from some rows. Given values are once, few, many or a class for expanded clones.

TRBV24-1	many	TRBJ2-5	TRBD2	TGTGCCACCAGTGGATTCTCAGCGGGGGGTCAAGAGACCCAGTACTTC	CATSGFSAGGQETQYF
TRBV19	NA	TRBJ1-1	NA	TGTGCCAGTATTAACCGGGAAGCGTCCAATGAAGCTTTCTTT	CASINREASNEAFF
TRBV7-2	many	TRBJ2-3	TRBD2	TGTGCCAGCAGCTTGGGACTAGCGGGGGGGCAATATACGCAGTATTTT	CASSLGLAGGQYTQYF
TRBV27	many	TRBJ2-3	NA	TGTGCCAGCAGTCTTGACCGCAGCACAGATACGCAGTATTTT	CASSLDRSTDTQYF
TRBV2	few	TRBJ1-2	NA	TGTGCCAGCAGTGAAGGTGGGGGTTGGGGCTACACCTTC	CASSEGGGWGYTF
TRBV2	many	TRBJ2-1	TRBD2	TGTGCCAGCAGTGATGGTCTAGCGGACCGGCAGTTCTTC	CASSDGLADRQFF
TRBV28	many	TRBJ2-7	NA	TGTGCCAGTAACCGGGACTCCTTCTACGAGCAGTACTTC	CASNRDSFYEQYF
TRBV18	few	TRBJ1-4	TRBD1	TGTGCCAGCTCGTTTAGGGGGCAGTCTAATGAAAAACTGTTTTTT	CASSFRGQSNEKLFF
TRBV5-1	many	TRBJ2-1	NA	TGCGCCAGCAGCTTATACGACAGCCTCTACAATGAGCAGTTCTTC	CASSLYDSLYNEQFF
TRBV20-1	NA	TRBJ1-1	TRBD1	TGCAGTGCGCTAGGACAGGGGAACACTGAAGCTTTCTTT	CSALGQGNTEAFF
TRBV12-3/TRBV12-4	NA	TRBJ2-2	TRBD2	TGTGCCAGCAGTTTACCCGGGACTAGCGCCGGGGAGCTGTTTTTT	CASSLPGTSAGELFF
TRBV6-5	many	TRBJ1-2	NA	TGTGCCAGCAGTAGAACCCCCCAGACAGCTTCCTATGGCTACACCTTC	CASSRTPQTASYGYTF
TRBV5-6	many	TRBJ1-1	NA	TGTGCCAGCAGCTTGGAGGGACCCTTGAACACTGAAGCTTTCTTT	CASSLEGPLNTEAFF